These T cell receptor beta chains were read from a single sample in a study of radiotherapy plus CTLA-4 blockade in lung cancer. The method was immunoSEQ multiplex PCR; TCRdb's version includes in-frame clones alone and lacks a portion of them. The repertoire has 85,000 to 100,000 clones, roughly 78% of them found once; the top ten carry about an eighth. The sequenced sample was peripheral blood, obtained from a patient treated with radiotherapy plus ipilimumab. All receptors derive from a human donor with non-small cell lung cancer that progressed on radiotherapy plus ipilimumab. Both conserved end residues are trimmed from each CDR3. Clone size appears in some rows only: once, few, many, or a class for an expanded clone.

v_call	j_call	clone_size	cdr3_aa
TRBV5-4	TRBJ2-7	.	ASSPEGRGAIYEQY
TRBV6-1	TRBJ1-2	.	ASSPDRGYT
TRBV9	TRBJ2-5	once	ASSEGLAGTQETQY
TRBV28	TRBJ2-5	.	ASSLLQGVGQETQY
TRBV4-2	TRBJ1-1	.	ASSHPGTTEAF
TRBV19	TRBJ2-5	.	ASSMGSGGGGETQY
TRBV2	TRBJ2-3	.	ASNSGGGDTQY
TRBV25-1	TRBJ2-7	.	ASGSAVYEQY
TRBV11-2	TRBJ2-3	.	ASSLHSSDTQY
TRBV27	TRBJ2-7	.	ASSLGPNYEQY
TRBV2	TRBJ2-5	.	ASSSPGLGAQETQY
TRBV4-2	TRBJ1-2	.	ASSQGGTGDGYT